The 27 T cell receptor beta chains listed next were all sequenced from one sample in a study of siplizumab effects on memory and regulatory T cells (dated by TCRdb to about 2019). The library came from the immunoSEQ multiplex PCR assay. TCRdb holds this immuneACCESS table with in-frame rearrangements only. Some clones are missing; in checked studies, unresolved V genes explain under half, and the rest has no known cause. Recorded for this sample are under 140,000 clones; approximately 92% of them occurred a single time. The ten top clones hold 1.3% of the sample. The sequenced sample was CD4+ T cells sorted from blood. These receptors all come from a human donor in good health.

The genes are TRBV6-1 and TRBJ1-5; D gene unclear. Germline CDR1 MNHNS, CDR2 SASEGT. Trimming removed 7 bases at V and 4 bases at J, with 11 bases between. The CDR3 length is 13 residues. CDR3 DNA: TGTGCCAGCACCGGCAGACCTAATCAGCCCCAGCATTTT. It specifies CASTGRPNQPQHF.

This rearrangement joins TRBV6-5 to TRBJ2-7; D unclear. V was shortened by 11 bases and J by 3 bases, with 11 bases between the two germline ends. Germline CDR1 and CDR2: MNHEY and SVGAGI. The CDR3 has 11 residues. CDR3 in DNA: TGTGCCGTGGGGTCCTTCTACGAGCAGTACTTC. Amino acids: CAVGSFYEQYF.

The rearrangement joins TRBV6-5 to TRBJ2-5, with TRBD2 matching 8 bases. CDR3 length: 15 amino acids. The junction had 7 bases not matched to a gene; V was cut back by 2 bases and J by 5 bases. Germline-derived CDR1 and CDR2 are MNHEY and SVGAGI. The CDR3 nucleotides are TGTGCCAGCAGTTACAGGGTTAGCGGGACCGAGACCCAGTACTTC. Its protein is CASSYRVSGTETQYF.

Written as DNA, the CDR3 is TGTGCCAGCAGCGTAGAGCTGGGGGTAACAGATACGCAGTATTTT. This codes for CASSVELGVTDTQYF. The J gene is TRBJ2-3, the V gene TRBV9, with D perhaps being TRBD1 or TRBD2 (5 bases each). CDR1 and CDR2 (germline): SGDLS, YYNGEE. The V end lost 0 bases, the J end lost 3 bases, and 11 bases lay between the germline ends. There are 15 residues in the CDR3.

The CDR3, as DNA: TGTGCCAGCAGCGCGAGCACCGGGAGCTACAATGAGCAGTTCTTC. Protein sequence: CASSASTGSYNEQFF. This chain joins TRBV9 and TRBJ2-1; the D gene is possibly TRBD2 (6 bases). V was cut by 3 bases and J by 3 bases, with 13 bases left in between. This CDR3 has 15 residues. From germline, CDR1 is SGDLS and CDR2 YYNGEE. The full variable domain, in which reference TRBV9 and TRBJ2-1 provide the parts outside the CDR3, is DSGVTQTPKHLITATGQRVTLRCSPRSGDLSVYWYQQSLDQGLQFLIQYYNGEERAKGNILERFSAQQFPDLHSELNLSSLELGDSALYFCASSASTGSYNEQFFGPGTRLTVL.

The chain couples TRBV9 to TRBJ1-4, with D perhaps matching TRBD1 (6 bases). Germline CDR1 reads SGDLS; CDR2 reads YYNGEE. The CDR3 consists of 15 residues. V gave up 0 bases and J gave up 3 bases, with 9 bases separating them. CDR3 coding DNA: TGTGCCAGCAGCGTAGTTCCAGGGGCTAATGAAAAACTGTTTTTT. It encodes CASSVVPGANEKLFF.

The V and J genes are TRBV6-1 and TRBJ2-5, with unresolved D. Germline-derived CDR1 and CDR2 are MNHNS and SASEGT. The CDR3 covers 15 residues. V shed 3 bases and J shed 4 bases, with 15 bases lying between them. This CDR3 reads CASSEIRSTGETQYF. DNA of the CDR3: TGTGCCAGCAGTGAGATACGCTCAACGGGAGAGACCCAGTACTTC.

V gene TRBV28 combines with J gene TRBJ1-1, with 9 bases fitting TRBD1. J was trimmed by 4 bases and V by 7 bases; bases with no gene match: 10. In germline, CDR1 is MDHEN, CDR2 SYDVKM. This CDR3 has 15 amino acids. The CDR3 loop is CASIAWDRAATEAFF. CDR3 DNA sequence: TGTGCCAGCATAGCGTGGGACAGGGCCGCCACTGAAGCTTTCTTT.

CDR3 region: CAISDNPGANVLTF. The CDR3 nucleotides read TGTGCCATCAGTGACAACCCTGGGGCCAACGTCCTGACTTTC. V and J are TRBV10-3 and TRBJ2-6; the D is unclear. The CDR3 is made up of 14 amino acids. The germline V gene encodes CDR1 ENHRY and CDR2 SYGVKD. Trimming removed 3 bases from V and 2 bases from J, with 5 bases in between.

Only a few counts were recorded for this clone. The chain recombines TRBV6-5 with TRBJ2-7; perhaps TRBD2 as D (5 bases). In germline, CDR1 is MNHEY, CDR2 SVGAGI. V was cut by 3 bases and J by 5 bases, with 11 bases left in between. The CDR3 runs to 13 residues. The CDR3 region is CASSYRGWNEQYF. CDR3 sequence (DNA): TGTGCCAGCAGTTATAGAGGGTGGAACGAGCAGTACTTC.

The CDR3: CAQIADTYEQYF. In DNA, the CDR3 is TGTGCCCAGATAGCGGATACCTACGAGCAGTACTTC. The genes are TRBV30 and TRBJ2-7; weak D call: TRBD2 (6 bases). Looked up from germline, CDR1 is GTSNPN and CDR2 is SVGIG (reference sequence). The germline V and J ends were trimmed by 8 bases and 2 bases, with 13 bases remaining between them. The CDR3 has 12 residues.

CDR3 in DNA: TGTGCCAGCAGCTTGGGCAGACAGAACACTGAAGCTTTCTTT. Translation: CASSLGRQNTEAFF. This chain connects TRBV5-4 to TRBJ1-1, with D unresolved. From germline, CDR1 is SGHNT and CDR2 YYREEE (reference sequence). CDR3 size: 14 residues. V was pared by 0 bases and J by 1 base, with 7 bases between.

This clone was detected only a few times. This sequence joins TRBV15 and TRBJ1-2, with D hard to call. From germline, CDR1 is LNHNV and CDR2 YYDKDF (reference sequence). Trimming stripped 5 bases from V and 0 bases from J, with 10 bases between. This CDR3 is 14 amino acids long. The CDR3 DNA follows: TGTGCCACCAGCCTACGGGTCGCTAACTATGGCTACACCTTC. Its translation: CATSLRVANYGYTF.

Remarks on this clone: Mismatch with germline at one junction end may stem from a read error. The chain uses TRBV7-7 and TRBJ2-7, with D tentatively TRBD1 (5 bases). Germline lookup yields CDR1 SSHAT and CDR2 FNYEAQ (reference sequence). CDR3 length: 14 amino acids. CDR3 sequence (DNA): TGTGCTAGCAGCCCAGCTCGTACAGGCGACGAGCAGTACTTC. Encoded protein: CASSPARTGDEQYF.

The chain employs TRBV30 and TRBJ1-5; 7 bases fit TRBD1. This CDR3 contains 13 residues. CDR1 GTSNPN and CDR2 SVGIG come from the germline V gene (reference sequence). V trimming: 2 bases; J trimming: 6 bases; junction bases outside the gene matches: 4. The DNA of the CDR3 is TGTGCCTGGAGTACGGCAGGGGGTCAGCCCCAGCATTTT. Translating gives CAWSTAGGQPQHF.

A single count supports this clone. The CDR3 region is CASSQERGSLKLFF. The CDR3 region has the DNA TGTGCCAGCAGCCAAGAGAGGGGATCGCTCAAACTGTTTTTT. The chain employs TRBV4-2 and TRBJ1-4; possible D gene TRBD1, 5 bases. The V and J ends lost 0 bases and 11 bases respectively, with 13 bases between them. Germline-derived CDR1 and CDR2 are LGHNA and YNFKEQ. This CDR3 has 14 residues.

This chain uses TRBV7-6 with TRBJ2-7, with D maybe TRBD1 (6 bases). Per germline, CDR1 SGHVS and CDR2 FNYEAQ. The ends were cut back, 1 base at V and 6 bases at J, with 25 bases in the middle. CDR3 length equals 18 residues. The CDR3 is CASSLEGGSRAVIGEQYF. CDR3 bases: TGTGCCAGCAGCTTAGAAGGGGGATCCAGGGCGGTTATCGGCGAGCAGTACTTC.

CDR3 region: CASSPPLNTEAFF. For the CDR3, the DNA is TGTGCCAGTAGTCCCCCCCTGAACACTGAAGCTTTCTTT. This chain joins TRBV19 and TRBJ1-1; D remains unclear. From germline, CDR1 is LNHDA and CDR2 SQIVND (reference sequence). Trimming removed 5 bases at V and 0 bases at J, with 7 bases between. This CDR3 has 13 amino acids.

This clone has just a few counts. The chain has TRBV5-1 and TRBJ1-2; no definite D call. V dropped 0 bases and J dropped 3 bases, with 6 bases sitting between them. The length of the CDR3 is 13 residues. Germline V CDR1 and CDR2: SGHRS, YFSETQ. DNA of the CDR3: TGCGCCAGCAGCTTGGCCGGGGACTATGGCTACACCTTC. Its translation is CASSLAGDYGYTF.

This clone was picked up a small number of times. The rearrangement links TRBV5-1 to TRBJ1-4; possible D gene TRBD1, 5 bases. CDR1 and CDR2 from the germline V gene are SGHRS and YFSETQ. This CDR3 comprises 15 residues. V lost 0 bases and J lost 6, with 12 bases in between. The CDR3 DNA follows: TGCGCCAGCAGCTTGGGGGGGAATACCCATGAAAAACTGTTTTTT. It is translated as CASSLGGNTHEKLFF.

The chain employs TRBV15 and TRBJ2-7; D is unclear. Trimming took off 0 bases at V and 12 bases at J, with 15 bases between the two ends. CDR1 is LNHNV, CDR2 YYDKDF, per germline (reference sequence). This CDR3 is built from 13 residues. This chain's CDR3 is CATSRDPAERTYF. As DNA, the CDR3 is TGTGCCACCAGCAGAGACCCCGCGGAGCGTACGTACTTC.

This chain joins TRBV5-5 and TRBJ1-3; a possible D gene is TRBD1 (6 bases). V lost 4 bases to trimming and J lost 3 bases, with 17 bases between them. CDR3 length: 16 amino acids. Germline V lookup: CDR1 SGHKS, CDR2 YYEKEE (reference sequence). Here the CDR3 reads CASSPLQGNFGNTIYF. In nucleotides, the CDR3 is TGTGCCAGCAGCCCACTCCAGGGGAATTTTGGAAACACCATATATTTT. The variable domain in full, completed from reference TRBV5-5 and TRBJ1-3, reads DAGVTQSPTHLIKTRGQQVTLRCSPISGHKSVSWYQQVLGQGPQFIFQYYEKEERGRGNFPDRFSARQFPNYSSELNVNALLLGDSALYLCASSPLQGNFGNTIYFGEGSWLTVV.

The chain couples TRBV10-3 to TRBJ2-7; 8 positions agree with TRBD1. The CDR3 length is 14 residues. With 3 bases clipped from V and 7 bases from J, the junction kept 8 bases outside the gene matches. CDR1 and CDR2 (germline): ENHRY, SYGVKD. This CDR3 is CAISENRDRSEQYF. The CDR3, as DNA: TGTGCCATCAGTGAAAACCGGGACAGGTCAGAGCAGTACTTC.

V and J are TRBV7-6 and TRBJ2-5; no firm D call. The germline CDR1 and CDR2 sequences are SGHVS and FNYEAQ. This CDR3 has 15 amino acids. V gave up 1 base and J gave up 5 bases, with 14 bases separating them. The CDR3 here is CASSLEGFETETQYF. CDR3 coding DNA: TGTGCCAGCAGCTTAGAGGGTTTTGAAACGGAGACCCAGTACTTC. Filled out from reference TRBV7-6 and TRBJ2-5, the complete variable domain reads GAGVSQSPRYKVTKRGQDVALRCDPISGHVSLYWYRQALGQGPEFLTYFNYEAQQDKSGLPNDRFSAERPEGSISTLTIQRTEQRDSAMYRCASSLEGFETETQYFGPGTRLLVL.

The CDR3 DNA reads TGTGCCAGCAGCCAAGATCAGGGACGGACTTCTTTTTACGAGCAGTACTTC. This encodes CASSQDQGRTSFYEQYF. The V and J genes are TRBV4-2 and TRBJ2-7; D might be TRBD1 or TRBD2, each matching 5 bases. From germline, CDR1 is LGHNA and CDR2 YNFKEQ. This CDR3 contains 17 residues. V lost 0 bases and J lost 4, with 19 bases in between.

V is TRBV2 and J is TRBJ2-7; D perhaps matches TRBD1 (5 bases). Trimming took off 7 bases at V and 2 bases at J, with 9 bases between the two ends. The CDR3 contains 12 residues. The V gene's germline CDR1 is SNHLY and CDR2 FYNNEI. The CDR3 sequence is CASTTGPYEQYF. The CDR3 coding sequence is TGTGCCAGCACAACAGGACCCTACGAGCAGTACTTC.

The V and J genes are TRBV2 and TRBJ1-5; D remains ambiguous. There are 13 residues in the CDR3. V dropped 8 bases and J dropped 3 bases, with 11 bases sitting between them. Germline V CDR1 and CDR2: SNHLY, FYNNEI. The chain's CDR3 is CASCQIVNQPQHF. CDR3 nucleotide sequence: TGTGCCAGCTGCCAGATAGTCAATCAGCCCCAGCATTTT.